This TCR beta chain was recorded in a study of blood T cell repertoires in COVID-19. Across the whole study: Samples came from the United States, Italy and Spain, spanning acute and convalescent COVID-19. T cells, B-cell-depleted T cells, or PBMCs supplied cDNA or gDNA.

Sequenced by immunoSEQ multiplex PCR; TCRdb stores in-frame clones only, minus some. The sample holds over 50,000 clones, about 87% seen once. The CDR3 spans 13 residues. J was trimmed by 2 bases and V by 11 bases; bases with no gene match: 5. CDR1 and CDR2 from the germline V gene are ENHRY and SYGVKD. The TCR sequence derives from a man between 60 and 75 years old with acute or convalescent COVID-19. The source material was peripheral blood. The chain uses TRBV10-3 and TRBJ2-3; 9 bases line up with TRBD2. CDR3 region: CAVSGGSTDTQYF. CDR3 DNA: TGTGCCGTTAGCGGGGGATCCACAGATACGCAGTATTTT.